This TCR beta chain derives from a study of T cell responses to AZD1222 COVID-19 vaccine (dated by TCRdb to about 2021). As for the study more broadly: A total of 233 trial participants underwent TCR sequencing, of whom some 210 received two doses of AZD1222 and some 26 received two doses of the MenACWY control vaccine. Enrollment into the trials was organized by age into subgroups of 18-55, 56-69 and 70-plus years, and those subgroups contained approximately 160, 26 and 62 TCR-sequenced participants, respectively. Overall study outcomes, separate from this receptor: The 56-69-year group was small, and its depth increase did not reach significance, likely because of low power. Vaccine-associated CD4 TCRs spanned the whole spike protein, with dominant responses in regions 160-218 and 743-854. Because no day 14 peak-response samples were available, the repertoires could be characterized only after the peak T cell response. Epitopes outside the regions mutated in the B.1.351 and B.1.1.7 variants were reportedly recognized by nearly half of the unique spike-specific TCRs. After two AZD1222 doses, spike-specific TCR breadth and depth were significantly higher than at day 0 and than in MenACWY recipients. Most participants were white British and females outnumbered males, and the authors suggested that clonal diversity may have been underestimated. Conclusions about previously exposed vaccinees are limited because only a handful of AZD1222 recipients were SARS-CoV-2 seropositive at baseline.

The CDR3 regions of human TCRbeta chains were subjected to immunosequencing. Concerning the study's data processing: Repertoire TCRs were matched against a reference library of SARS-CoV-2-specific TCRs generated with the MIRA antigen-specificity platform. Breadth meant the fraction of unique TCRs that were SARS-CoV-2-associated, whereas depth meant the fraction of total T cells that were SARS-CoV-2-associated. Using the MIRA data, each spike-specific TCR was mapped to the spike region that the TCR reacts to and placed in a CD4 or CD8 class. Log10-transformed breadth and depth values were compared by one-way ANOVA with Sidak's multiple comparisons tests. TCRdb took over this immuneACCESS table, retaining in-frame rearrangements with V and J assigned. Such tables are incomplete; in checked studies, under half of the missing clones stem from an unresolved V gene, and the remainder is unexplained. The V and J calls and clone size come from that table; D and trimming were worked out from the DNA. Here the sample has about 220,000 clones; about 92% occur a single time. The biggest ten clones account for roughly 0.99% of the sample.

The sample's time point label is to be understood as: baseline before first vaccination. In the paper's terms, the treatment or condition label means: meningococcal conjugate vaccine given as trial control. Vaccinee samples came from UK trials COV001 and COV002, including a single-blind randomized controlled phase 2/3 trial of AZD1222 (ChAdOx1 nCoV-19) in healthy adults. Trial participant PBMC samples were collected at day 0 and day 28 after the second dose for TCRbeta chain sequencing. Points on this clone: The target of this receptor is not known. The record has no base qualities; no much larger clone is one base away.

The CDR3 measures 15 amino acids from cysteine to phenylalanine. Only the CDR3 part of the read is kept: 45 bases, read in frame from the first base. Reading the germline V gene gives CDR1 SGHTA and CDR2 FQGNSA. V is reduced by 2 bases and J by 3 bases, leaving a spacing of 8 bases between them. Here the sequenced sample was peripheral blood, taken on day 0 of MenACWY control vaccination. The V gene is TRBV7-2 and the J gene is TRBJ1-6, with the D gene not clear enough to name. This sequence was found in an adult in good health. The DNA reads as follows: TGTGCCAGCAGCTTAACAGCGGTCTATAATTCACCCCTCCACTTT. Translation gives CASSLTAVYNSPLHF.